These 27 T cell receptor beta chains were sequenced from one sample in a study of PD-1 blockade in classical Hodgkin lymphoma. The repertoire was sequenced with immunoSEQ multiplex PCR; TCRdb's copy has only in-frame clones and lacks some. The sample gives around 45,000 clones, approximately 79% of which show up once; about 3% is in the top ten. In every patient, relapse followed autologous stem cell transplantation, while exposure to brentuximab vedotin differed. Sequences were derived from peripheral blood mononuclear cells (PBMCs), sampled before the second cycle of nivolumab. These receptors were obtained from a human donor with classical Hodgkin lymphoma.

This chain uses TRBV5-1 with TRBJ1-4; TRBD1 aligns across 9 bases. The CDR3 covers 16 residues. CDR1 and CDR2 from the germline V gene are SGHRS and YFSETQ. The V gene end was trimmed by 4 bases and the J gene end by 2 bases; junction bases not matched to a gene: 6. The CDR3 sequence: CASSIGQGSTNEKLFF. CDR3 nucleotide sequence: TGCGCCAGCAGCATAGGACAGGGGTCGACTAATGAAAAACTGTTTTTT.

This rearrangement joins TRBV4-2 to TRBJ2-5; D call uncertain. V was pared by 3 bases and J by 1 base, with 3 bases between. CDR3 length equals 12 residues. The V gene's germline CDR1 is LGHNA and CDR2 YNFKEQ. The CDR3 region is CASSHFQETQYF. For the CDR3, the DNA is TGTGCCAGCAGCCACTTCCAAGAGACCCAGTACTTC.

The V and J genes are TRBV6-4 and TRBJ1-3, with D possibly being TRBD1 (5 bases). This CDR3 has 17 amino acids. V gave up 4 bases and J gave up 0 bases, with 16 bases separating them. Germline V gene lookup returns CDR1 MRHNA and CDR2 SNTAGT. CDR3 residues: CASSVEQAPLSGNTIYF. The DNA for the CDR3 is TGTGCCAGCAGTGTAGAACAGGCCCCACTCTCTGGAAACACCATATATTTT.

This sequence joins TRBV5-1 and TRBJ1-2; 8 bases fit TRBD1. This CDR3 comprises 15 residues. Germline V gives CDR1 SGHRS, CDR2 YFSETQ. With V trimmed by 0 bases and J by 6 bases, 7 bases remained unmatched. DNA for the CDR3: TGCGCCAGCAGCTTGGTTCTCGGACAGGGCAATGGCTACACCTTC. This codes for CASSLVLGQGNGYTF.

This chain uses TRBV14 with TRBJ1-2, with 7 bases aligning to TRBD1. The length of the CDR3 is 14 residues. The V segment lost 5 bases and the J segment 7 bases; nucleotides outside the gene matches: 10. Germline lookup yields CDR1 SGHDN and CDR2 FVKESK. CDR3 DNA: TGTGCCAGCAGCGCAAAACAGGGGCGGGTTGGCTACACCTTC. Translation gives CASSAKQGRVGYTF.

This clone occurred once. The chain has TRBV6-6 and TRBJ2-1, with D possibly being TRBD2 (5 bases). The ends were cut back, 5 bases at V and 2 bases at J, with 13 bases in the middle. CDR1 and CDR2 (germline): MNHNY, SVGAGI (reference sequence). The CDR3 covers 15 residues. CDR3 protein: CASSPLANAYNEQFF. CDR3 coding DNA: TGTGCCAGCAGTCCTCTAGCTAACGCCTACAATGAGCAGTTCTTC.

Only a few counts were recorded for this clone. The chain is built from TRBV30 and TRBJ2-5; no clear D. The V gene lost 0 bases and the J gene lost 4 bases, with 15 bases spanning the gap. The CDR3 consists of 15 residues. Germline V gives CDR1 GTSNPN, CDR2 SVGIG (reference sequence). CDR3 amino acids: CAWSVHLGMGETQYF. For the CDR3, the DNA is TGTGCCTGGAGTGTACATCTGGGGATGGGAGAGACCCAGTACTTC. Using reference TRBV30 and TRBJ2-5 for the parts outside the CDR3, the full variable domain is SQTIHQWPATLVQPVGSPLSLECTVEGTSNPNLYWYRQAAGRGLQLLFYSVGIGQISSEVPQNLSASRPQDRQFILSSKKLLLSDSGFYLCAWSVHLGMGETQYFGPGTRLLVL.

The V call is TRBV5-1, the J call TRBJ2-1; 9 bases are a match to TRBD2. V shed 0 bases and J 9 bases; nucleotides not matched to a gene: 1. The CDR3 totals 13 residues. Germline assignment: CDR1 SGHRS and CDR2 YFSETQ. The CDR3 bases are TGCGCCAGCAGCTTGGAGACTAGCGGTGAGCAGTTCTTC. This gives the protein CASSLETSGEQFF.

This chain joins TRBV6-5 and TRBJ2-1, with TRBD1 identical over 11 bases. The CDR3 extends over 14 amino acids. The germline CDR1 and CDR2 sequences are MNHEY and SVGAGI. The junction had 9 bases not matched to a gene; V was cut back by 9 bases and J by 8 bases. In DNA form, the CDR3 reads TGTGCCAGGTTCGGACAGGGGGCGGAAGATGAGCAGTTCTTC. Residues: CARFGQGAEDEQFF.

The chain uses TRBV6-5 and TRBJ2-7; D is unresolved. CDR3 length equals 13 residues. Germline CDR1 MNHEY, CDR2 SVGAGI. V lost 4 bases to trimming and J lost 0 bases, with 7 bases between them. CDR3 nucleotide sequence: TGTGCCAGCAGTTCTGGTGACTCCTACGAGCAGTACTTC. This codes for CASSSGDSYEQYF.

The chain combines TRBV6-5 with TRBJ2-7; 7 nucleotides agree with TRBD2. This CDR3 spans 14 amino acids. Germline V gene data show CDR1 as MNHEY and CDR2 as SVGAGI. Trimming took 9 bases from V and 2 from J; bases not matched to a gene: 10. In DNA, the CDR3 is TGTGCCAGTTTTGCGGCGGGAGTCCCCTACGAGCAGTACTTC. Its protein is CASFAAGVPYEQYF.

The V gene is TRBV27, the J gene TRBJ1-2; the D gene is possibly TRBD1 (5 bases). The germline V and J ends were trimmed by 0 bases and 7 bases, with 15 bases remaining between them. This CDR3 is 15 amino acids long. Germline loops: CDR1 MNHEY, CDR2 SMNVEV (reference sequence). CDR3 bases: TGTGCCAGCAGTTTATCTTTTCAGGGCCCGCGTGGCTACACCTTC. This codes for CASSLSFQGPRGYTF.

CDR3 amino acids: CAISEGGLAGAEETQYF. For the CDR3, the DNA is TGTGCCATCAGTGAGGGGGGACTAGCGGGGGCCGAAGAGACCCAGTACTTC. The V call is TRBV10-3, the J call TRBJ2-5; TRBD2 agrees at 14 bases. Trimming removed 2 bases from V and 3 bases from J; junction bases left unmatched: 5. The germline CDR1 and CDR2 sequences are ENHRY and SYGVKD. This CDR3 contains 17 residues.

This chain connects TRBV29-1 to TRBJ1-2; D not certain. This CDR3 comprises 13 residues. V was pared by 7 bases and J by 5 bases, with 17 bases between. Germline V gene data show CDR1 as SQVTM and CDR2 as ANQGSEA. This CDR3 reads CSATFGPIYGYTF. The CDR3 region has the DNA TGCAGCGCTACATTCGGACCGATTTATGGCTACACCTTC.

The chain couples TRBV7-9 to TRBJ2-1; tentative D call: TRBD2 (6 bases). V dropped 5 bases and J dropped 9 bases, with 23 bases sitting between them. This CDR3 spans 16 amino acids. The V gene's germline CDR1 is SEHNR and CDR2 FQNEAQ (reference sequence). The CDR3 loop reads CASSLAAGPLGSEQFF. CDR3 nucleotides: TGTGCCAGCAGCCTTGCGGCGGGGCCTCTTGGTAGTGAGCAGTTCTTC.

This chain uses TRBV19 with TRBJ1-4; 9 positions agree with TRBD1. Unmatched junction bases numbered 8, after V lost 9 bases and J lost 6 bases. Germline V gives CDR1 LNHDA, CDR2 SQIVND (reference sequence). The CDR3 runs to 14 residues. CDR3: CARPLTGGYEKLFF. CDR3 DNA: TGTGCCAGACCGTTGACAGGGGGTTATGAAAAACTGTTTTTT. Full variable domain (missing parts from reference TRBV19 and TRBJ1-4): DGGITQSPKYLFRKEGQNVTLSCEQNLNHDAMYWYRQDPGQGLRLIYYSQIVNDFQKGDIAEGYSVSREKKESFPLTVTSAQKNPTAFYLCARPLTGGYEKLFFGSGTQLSVL.

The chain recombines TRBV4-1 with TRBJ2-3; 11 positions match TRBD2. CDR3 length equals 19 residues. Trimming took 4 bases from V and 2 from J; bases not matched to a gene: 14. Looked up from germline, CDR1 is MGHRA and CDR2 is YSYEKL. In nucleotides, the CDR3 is TGCGCCAGCAGCCCTGGACCCCTAGCGGGGGGCCCGCTCACAGATACGCAGTATTTT. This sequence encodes CASSPGPLAGGPLTDTQYF.

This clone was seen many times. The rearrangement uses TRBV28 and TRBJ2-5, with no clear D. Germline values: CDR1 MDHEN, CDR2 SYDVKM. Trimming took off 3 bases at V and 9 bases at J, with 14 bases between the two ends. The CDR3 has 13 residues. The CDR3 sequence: CASSLAPESSQYF. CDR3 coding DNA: TGTGCCAGCAGTTTGGCCCCAGAGTCGTCCCAGTACTTC.

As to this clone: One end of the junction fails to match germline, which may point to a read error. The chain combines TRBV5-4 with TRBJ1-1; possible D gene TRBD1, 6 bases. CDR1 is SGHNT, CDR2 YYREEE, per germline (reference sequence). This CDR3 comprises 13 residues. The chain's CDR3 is CASSQTGNTEAFF. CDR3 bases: TGCGCCAGCAGCCAGACAGGGAACACTGAAGCTTTCTTT.

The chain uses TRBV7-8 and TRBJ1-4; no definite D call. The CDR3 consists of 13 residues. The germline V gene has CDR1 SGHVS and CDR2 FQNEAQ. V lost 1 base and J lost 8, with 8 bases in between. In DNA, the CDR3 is TGTGCCAGCAGCTTAGGCGGTTGGGAAAAACTGTTTTTT. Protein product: CASSLGGWEKLFF.

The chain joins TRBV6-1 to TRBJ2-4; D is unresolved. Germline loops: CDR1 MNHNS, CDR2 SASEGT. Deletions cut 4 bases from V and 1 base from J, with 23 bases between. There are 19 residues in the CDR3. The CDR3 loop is CASSVYREPNLGAKNIQYF. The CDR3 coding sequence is TGTGCCAGCAGTGTGTACAGAGAACCGAATCTTGGGGCCAAAAACATTCAGTACTTC.

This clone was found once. The CDR3 reads CASSPEGLRGYTF. The CDR3 bases are TGTGCCAGCTCACCCGAGGGGCTGCGGGGCTACACCTTC. The rearrangement links TRBV18 to TRBJ1-2; TRBD1 might be the D (5 bases). CDR1 is KGHSH and CDR2 is LQKENI in the germline V gene. The CDR3 has 13 residues. V shed 3 bases and J shed 8 bases, with 13 bases lying between them. Using reference TRBV18 and TRBJ1-2 for the parts outside the CDR3, the full variable domain is NAGVMQNPRHLVRRRGQEARLRCSPMKGHSHVYWYRQLPEEGLKFMVYLQKENIIDESGMPKERFSAEFPKEGPSILRIQQVVRGDSAAYFCASSPEGLRGYTFGSGTRLTVV.

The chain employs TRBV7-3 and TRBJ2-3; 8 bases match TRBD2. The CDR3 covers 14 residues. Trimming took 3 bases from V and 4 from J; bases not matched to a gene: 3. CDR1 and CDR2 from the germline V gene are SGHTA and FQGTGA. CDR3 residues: CASSFSGIADTQYF. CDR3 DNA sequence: TGTGCCAGCAGCTTTAGCGGGATTGCAGATACGCAGTATTTT. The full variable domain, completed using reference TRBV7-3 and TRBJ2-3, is GAGVSQTPSNKVTEKGKYVELRCDPISGHTALYWYRQSLGQGPEFLIYFQGTGAADDSGLPNDRFFAVRPEGSVSTLKIQRTERGDSAVYLCASSFSGIADTQYFGPGTRLTVL.

The CDR3 reads CASSLYASGLSYEQYF. CDR3 coding DNA: TGTGCCAGCAGTTTATATGCTAGCGGGCTCTCCTACGAGCAGTACTTC. The genes are TRBV28 and TRBJ2-7; 8 bases line up with TRBD2. The CDR3 extends over 16 amino acids. CDR1 is MDHEN and CDR2 is SYDVKM in the germline V gene. The V and J ends lost 1 base and 0 bases, in that order; junction bases with no gene match: 5.

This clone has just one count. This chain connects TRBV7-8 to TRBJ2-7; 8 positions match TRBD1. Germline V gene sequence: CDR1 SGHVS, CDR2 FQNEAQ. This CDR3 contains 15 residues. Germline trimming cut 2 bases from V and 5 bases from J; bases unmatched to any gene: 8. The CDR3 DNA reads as TGTGCCAGCAGCTTACCAAGGACAGGGTTGGACGAGCAGTACTTC. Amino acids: CASSLPRTGLDEQYF. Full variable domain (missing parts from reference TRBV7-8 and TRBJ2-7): GAGVSQSPRYKVAKRGQDVALRCDPISGHVSLFWYQQALGQGPEFLTYFQNEAQLDKSGLPSDRFFAERPEGSVSTLKIQRTQQEDSAVYLCASSLPRTGLDEQYFGPGTRLTVT.

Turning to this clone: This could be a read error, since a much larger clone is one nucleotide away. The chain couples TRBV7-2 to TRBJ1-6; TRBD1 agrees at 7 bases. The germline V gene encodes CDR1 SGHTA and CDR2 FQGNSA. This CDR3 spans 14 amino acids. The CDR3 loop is CASSLGTVNSLLHF. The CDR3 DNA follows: TGTGCCAGCAGCCTCGGGACAGTAAATTCACTCCTCCACTTT.

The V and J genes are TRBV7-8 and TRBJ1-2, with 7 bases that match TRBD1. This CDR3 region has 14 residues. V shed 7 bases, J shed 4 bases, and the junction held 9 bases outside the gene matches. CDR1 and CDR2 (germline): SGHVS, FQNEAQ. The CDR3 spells CASTTGGTAYGYTF. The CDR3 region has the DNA TGTGCCAGCACCACGGGCGGGACAGCCTATGGCTACACCTTC.